The source of this TCR beta chain is a study of shared clonotypes between healthy human individuals. Across the study: With ages of 18 to 49, the donors were a couple of women and three men. General study results and limits: Naive CD4 clonotype sharing across several donors was 4% to 5.5%. Exclusively blood specimens were collected; tissue repertoires likely differ.

As concerns this clone: Its target is not known.

TCRdb keeps only in-frame clones here, not all; method: immunoSEQ multiplex PCR. The table records over a million clones, around 82% of them present only once. Sequencing was carried out using memory CD4+ T cells from PBMCs. Described subset: CD45RA-negative fraction. The receptor comes from a man aged 18 to 35 in good health. Some clones in this sample may be carry-over from other donors' samples.

The CDR3 sequence is CASGPGGTDYGYTF. In nucleotides, the CDR3 is TGTGCCAGCGGCCCAGGGGGAACTGACTATGGCTACACCTTC. J is TRBJ1-2 and V is TRBV6-1, with TRBD1 matching 7 bases. This CDR3 is 14 amino acids long. Germline CDR1 MNHNS, CDR2 SASEGT. J was trimmed by 3 bases and V by 8 bases; bases with no gene match: 9.